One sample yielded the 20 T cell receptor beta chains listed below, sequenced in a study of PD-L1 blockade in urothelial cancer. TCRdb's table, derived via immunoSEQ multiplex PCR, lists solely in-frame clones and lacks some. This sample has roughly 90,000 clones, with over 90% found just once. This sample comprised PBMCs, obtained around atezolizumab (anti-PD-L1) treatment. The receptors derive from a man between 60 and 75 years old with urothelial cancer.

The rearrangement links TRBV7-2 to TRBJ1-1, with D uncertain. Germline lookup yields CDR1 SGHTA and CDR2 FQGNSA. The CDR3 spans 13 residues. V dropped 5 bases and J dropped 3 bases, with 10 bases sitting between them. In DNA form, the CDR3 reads TGTGCCAGCAGCCAATTCGGGTACACTGAAGCTTTCTTT. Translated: CASSQFGYTEAFF.

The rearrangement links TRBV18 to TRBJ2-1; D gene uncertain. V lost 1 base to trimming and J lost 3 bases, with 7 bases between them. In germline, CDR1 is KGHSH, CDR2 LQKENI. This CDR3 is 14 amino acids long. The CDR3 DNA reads TGTGCCAGCTCACCACTGGTCAGCTACAATGAGCAGTTCTTC. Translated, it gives CASSPLVSYNEQFF.

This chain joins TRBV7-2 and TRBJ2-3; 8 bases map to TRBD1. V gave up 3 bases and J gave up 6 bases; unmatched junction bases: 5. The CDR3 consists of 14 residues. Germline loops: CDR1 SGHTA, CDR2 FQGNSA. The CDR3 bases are TGTGCCAGCAGCTTGACAGGGGCTGAGGATACGCAGTATTTT. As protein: CASSLTGAEDTQYF.

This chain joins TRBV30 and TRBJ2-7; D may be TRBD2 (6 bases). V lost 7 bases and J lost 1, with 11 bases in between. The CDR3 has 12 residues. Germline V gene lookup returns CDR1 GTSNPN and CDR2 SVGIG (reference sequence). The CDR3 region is CAYQGGSYEQYF. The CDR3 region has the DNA TGTGCCTACCAGGGAGGATCCTACGAGCAGTACTTC.

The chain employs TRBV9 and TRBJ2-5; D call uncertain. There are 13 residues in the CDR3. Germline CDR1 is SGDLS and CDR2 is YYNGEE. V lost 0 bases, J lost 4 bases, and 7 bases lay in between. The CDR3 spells CASSVGSGETQYF. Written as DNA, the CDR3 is TGTGCCAGCAGCGTAGGTTCAGGAGAGACCCAGTACTTC.

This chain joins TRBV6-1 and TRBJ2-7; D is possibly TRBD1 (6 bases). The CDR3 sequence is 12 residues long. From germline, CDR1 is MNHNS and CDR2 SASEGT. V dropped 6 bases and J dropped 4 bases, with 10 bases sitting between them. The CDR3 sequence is CASRGTLYEQYF. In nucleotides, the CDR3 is TGTGCCAGCAGAGGGACATTATACGAGCAGTACTTC.

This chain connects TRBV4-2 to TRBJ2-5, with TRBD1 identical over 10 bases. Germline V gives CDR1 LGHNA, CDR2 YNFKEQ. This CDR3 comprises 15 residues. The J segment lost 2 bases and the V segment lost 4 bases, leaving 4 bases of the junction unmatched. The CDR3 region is CASSPTGGQQETQYF. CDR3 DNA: TGTGCCAGCAGCCCGACAGGGGGCCAACAAGAGACCCAGTACTTC.

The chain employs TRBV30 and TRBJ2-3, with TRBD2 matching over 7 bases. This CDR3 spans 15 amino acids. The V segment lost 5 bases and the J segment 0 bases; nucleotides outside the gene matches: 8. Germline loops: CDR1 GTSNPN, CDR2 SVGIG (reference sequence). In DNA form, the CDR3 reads TGTGCCTGGCGTGACAGCGGGGTTAGCACAGATACGCAGTATTTT. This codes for CAWRDSGVSTDTQYF.

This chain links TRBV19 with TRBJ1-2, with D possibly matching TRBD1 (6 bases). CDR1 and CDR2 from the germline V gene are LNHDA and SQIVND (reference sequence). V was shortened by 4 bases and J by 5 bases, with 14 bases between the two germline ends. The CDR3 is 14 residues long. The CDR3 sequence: CASSTQQGIYGYTF. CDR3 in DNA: TGTGCCAGTAGTACCCAACAGGGAATTTATGGCTACACCTTC.

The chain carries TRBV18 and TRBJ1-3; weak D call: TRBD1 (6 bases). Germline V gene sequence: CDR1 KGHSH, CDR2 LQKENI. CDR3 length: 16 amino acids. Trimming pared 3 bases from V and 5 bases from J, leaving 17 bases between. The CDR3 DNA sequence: TGTGCCAGCTCACCCCGGACAGCTGATCCTCGAAACACCATATATTTT. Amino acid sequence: CASSPRTADPRNTIYF.

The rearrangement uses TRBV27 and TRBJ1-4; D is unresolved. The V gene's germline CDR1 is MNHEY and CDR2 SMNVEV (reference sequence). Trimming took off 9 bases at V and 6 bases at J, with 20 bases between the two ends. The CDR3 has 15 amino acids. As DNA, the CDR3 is TGTGCCAGTCGACCGTTCTCCGGAGCCTATGAAAAACTGTTTTTT. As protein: CASRPFSGAYEKLFF.

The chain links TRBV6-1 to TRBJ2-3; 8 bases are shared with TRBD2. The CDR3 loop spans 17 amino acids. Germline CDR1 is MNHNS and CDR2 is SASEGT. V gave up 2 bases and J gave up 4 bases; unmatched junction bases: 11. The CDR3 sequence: CASSETKSSGMADTQYF. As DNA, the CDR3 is TGTGCCAGCAGTGAAACGAAGAGTAGCGGGATGGCAGATACGCAGTATTTT.

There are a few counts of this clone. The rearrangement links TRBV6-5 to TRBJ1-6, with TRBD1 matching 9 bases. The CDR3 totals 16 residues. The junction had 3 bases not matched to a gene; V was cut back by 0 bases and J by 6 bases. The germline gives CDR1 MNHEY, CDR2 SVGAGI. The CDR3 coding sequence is TGTGCCAGCAGTTACTCGAGGGGACAGGGTAATTCACCCCTCCACTTT. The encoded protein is CASSYSRGQGNSPLHF.

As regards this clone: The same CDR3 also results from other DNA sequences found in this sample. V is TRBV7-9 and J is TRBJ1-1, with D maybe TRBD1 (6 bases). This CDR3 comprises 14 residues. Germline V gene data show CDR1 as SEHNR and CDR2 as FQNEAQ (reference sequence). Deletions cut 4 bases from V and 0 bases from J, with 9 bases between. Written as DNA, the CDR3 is TGTGCCAGCAGCTCTGGACAGTTGAACACTGAAGCTTTCTTT. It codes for CASSSGQLNTEAFF.

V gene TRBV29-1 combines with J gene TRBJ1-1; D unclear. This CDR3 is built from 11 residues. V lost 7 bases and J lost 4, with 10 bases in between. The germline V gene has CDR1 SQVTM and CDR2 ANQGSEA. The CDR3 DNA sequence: TGCAGCGGGAGATTAATCACTGAAGCTTTCTTT. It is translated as CSGRLITEAFF. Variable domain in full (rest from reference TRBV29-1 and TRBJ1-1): SAVISQKPSRDICQRGTSLTIQCQVDSQVTMMFWYRQQPGQSLTLIATANQGSEATYESGFVIDKFPISRPNLTFSTLTVSNMSPEDSSIYLCSGRLITEAFFGQGTRLTVV.

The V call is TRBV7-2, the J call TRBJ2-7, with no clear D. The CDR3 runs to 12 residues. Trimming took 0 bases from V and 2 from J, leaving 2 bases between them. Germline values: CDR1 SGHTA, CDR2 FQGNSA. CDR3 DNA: TGTGCCAGCAGCTTAGCCGCCTACGAGCAGTACTTC. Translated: CASSLAAYEQYF.

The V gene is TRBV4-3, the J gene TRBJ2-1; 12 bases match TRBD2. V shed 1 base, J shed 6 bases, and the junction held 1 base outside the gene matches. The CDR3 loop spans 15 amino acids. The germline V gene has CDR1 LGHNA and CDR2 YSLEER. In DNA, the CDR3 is TGCGCCAGCAGCCAAGGGACTAGCGGGGTCAATGAGCAGTTCTTC. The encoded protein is CASSQGTSGVNEQFF.

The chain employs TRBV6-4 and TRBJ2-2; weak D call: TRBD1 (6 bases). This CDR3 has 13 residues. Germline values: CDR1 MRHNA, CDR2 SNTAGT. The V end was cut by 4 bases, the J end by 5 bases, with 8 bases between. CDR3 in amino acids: CASSAQGTGELFF. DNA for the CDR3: TGTGCCAGCAGTGCCCAGGGGACCGGGGAGCTGTTTTTT.

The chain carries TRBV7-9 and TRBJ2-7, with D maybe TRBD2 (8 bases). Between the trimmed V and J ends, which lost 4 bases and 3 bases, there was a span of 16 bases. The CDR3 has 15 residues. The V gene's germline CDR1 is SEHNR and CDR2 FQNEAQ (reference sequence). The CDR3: CASSSGGLGGYEQYF. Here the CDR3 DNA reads TGTGCCAGCAGCTCAGGGGGACTAGGGGGCTACGAGCAGTACTTC.

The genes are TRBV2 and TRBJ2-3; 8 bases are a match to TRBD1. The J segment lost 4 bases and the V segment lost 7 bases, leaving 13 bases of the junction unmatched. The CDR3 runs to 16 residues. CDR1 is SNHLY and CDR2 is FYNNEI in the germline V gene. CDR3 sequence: CASNLNRGYGSDTQYF. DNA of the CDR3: TGTGCCAGCAACCTTAACAGGGGGTATGGGTCAGATACGCAGTATTTT.